The present entry profiles one T cell receptor (beta chain) with its context. The antigen is undetermined. This sample is drawn from a study of shared clonotypes between healthy human individuals. Clones were sequenced by immunoSEQ multiplex PCR, and TCRdb holds only the in-frame ones, with some missing. The top ten clones hold approximately 1.8% of a sample with about 770,000 clones, 55% to 75% of them seen once. The CDR3 totals 14 residues. Germline assignment: CDR1 MGHRA and CDR2 YSYEKL. Trimming pared 5 bases from V and 8 bases from J, leaving 15 bases between. Whole-study results and caveats: Clonotype sharing levels among donors were expected to vary with sequencing depth.

The chain links TRBV4-1 to TRBJ1-4; D perhaps matches TRBD1 (5 bases). Material: memory CD4+ T cells sorted from blood. Subset specified: CD45RA-negative fraction. The source is a woman in her 30s in good health. The CDR3 region has the DNA TGCGCCAGCAGCAGAATCTTCGGGACGGAAAAACTGTTTTTT. It is translated as CASSRIFGTEKLFF.